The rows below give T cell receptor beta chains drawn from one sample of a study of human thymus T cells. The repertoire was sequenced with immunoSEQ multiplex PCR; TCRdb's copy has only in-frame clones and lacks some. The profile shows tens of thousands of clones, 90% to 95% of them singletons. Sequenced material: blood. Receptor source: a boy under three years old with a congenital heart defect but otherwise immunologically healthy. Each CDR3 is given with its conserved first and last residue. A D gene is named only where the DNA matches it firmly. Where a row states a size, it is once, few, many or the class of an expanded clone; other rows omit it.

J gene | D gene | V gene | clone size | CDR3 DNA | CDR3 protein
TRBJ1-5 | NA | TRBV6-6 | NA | TGTGCCAGCAGTCGACAGTCTAGCAATCAGCCCCAGCATTTT | CASSRQSSNQPQHF
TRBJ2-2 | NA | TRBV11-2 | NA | TGTGCCAGCAGGTCCAACAGGTATACCCGAACCGGGGAGCTGTTTTTT | CASRSNRYTRTGELFF
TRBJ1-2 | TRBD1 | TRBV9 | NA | TGTGCCAGCAGCGTCGGGACAGGGGGCGACTATGGCTACACCTTC | CASSVGTGGDYGYTF
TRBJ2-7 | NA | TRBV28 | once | TGTGCCAGCAGAGCGGGACACCCCTACGAGCAGTACTTC | CASRAGHPYEQYF
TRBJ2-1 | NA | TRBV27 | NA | TGTGCCAGCAGTTACTATGGGGGGCGGGGCAATGAGCAGTTCTTC | CASSYYGGRGNEQFF
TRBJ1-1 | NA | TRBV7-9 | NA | TGTGCCAGCACGCGGGGAAGTAGGAAACAAGCTTTCTTT | CASTRGSRKQAFF
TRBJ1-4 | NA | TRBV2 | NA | TGTGCCAGCAGTGATGCGGTGACTCTCCCGAAAAAACTGTTTTTT | CASSDAVTLPKKLFF
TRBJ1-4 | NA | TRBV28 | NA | TGTGCCAGCTCCGGCGCTTTATCTAATGAAAAACTGTTTTTT | CASSGALSNEKLFF
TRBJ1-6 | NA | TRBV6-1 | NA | TGTGCCAGCAGCCAATCCGGGAGGGGATCACCCCTCCACTTT | CASSQSGRGSPLHF
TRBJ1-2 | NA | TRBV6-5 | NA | TGTGCCAGCAGGTCTGGTGCCAAGGATGGCTACACCTTC | CASRSGAKDGYTF
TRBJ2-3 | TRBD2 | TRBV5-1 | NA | TGCGCCAGCAGCGGGGGACTAGCCCGACCGGATACGCAGTATTTT | CASSGGLARPDTQYF
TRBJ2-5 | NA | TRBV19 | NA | TGTGCCAGTAGTATAGATCCAGGGCGCCAAGAGACCCAGTACTTC | CASSIDPGRQETQYF
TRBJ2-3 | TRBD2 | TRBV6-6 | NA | TGTGCCAGCAAGCGGGGTGGGACAGATACGCAGTATTTT | CASKRGGTDTQYF
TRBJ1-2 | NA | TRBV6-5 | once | TGTGCCAGCAGGACCACTAACTATGGCTACACCTTC | CASRTTNYGYTF
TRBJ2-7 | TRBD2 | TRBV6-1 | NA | TGTGCCAGCAGTGATCCGGGACTAGCGGGGGGACCAGGGTGGCAGTACTTC | CASSDPGLAGGPGWQYF
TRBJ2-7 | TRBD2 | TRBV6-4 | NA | TGTGCCAGCTATCCTAGCGGGGACTCGGGCGAGCAGTACTTC | CASYPSGDSGEQYF
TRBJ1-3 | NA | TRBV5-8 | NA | TGTGCCAGCAGCTTGTCCGGGAAAAGGCGAAACACCATATATTTT | CASSLSGKRRNTIYF
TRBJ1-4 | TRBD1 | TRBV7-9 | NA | TGTGCCAGCAGCTGGGGGGACAGGGGCCCAAATGAAAAACTGTTTTTT | CASSWGDRGPNEKLFF
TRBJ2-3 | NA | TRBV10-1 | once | TGCGCCAGCAGTGAGTCTGGGGTTACAGATACGCAGTATTTT | CASSESGVTDTQYF
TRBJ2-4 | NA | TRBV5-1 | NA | TGCGCCAGCAGCCCCGTGAGCGGGCTTCCCCACATTCAGTACTTC | CASSPVSGLPHIQYF
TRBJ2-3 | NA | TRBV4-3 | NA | TGCGCCAGCAGCCAAGATTTACGCTTCACAGATACGCAGTATTTT | CASSQDLRFTDTQYF
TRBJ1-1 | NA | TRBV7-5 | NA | TGTGCCAGAAGCCCCAACACTGAAGCTTTCTTT | CARSPNTEAFF
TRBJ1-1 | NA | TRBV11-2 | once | TGTGCCAGCAGCTTAGATAGGGACTTTGAAGCTTTCTTT | CASSLDRDFEAFF
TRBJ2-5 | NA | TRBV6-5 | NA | TGTGCCAGCAGTTACTCGTTGGGGACCGGAGAGACCCAGTACTTC | CASSYSLGTGETQYF
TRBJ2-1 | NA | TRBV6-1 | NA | TGTGCCAGCAGTGAACTGCGGGGCTGGGAAAATGAGCAGTTCTTC | CASSELRGWENEQFF
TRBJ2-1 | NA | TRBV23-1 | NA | TGCGCCAGCAGTTCCCGCGCCAGGGTGGTGTACAATGAGCAGTTCTTC | CASSSRARVVYNEQFF